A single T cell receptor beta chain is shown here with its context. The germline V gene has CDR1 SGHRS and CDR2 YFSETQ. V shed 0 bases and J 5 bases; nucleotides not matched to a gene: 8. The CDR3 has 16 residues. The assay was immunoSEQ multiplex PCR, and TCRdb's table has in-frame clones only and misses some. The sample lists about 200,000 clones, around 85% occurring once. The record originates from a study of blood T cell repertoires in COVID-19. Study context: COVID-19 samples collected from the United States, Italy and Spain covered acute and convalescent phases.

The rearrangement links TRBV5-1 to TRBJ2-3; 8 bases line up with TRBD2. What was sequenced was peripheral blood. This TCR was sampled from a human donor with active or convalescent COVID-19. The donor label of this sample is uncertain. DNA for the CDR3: TGCGCCAGCAGCTTGGCAGAAGCGGGAGAGCAAGATACGCAGTATTTT. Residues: CASSLAEAGEQDTQYF.